Below are 21 T cell receptor beta chains sequenced from a single sample in a study of post-analysis software for immune sequencing data. Findings of the study overall: When patients were compared with controls, 4 or 5 TRBV segments were more frequent, TRBV5-6, TRBV5-1 and TRBV20-1 among them.

For these receptors, no antigen is known. cDNA libraries for TCR beta contained unique molecular identifiers. TCRdb fed the PCR reads into MiXCR, producing one record per CDR3 protein. Here the sample spans hundreds of thousands of distinct CDR3 sequences, 25% to 30% being singletons. Sequenced sample: blood. These receptors were collected from a girl aged 5 to 17 with multiple sclerosis.

This clonotype was observed many times. The chain combines TRBV7-2 with TRBJ2-5, with TRBD2 matching over 11 bases. The CDR3 has 14 residues. The V and J ends lost 2 bases and 4 bases, in that order; junction bases with no gene match: 0. Germline V gene sequence: CDR1 SGHTA, CDR2 FQGNSA. CDR3 nucleotides: TGTGCCAGCAGCTTACTAGCGGGAGGAGAGACCCAGTACTTC. Translation gives CASSLLAGGETQYF.

V and J are TRBV6-1 and TRBJ2-3; D is undetermined. Trimming removed 2 bases at V and 4 bases at J, with 13 bases between. The CDR3 consists of 15 residues. Germline V gene sequence: CDR1 MNHNS, CDR2 SASEGT. The CDR3 bases are TGTGCCAGCAGTGAATCTCGAGGTGGGGCAGATACGCAGTATTTT. Translating it yields CASSESRGGADTQYF.

This chain uses TRBV20-1 with TRBJ1-5; D not certain. From germline, CDR1 is DFQATT and CDR2 SNEGSKA (reference sequence). The CDR3 extends over 12 amino acids. The ends were cut back, 4 bases at V and 2 bases at J, with 6 bases in the middle. CDR3 DNA: TGCAGTGCTATAGGCCGCAATCAGCCCCAGCATTTT. Translated: CSAIGRNQPQHF.

This clonotype was seen only a few times. The chain carries TRBV5-1 and TRBJ1-4; TRBD1 agrees at 9 bases. Trimming at V came to 5 bases and at J to 8 bases, leaving 7 bases not matched to a gene. CDR3 length: 14 amino acids. Per germline, CDR1 SGHRS and CDR2 YFSETQ. This chain's CDR3 is CASSYGQGREKLFF. The CDR3 nucleotides are TGCGCCAGCAGTTACGGACAGGGGAGAGAAAAACTGTTTTTT.

The J gene is TRBJ2-3, the V gene TRBV5-1; D is undetermined. CDR3 size: 13 residues. Germline CDR1 SGHRS, CDR2 YFSETQ. Deletions cut 7 bases from V and 1 base from J, with 10 bases between. Here the CDR3 DNA reads TGCGCCAGCGACTCAGTAGGCACAGATACGCAGTATTTT. This sequence encodes CASDSVGTDTQYF.

This chain links TRBV3-1 with TRBJ2-7; TRBD1 matches at 8 bases. Losses at the gene ends were 5 bases for V and 5 bases for J; bases not matched to a gene: 11. Looked up from germline, CDR1 is LGHDT and CDR2 is YNNKEL (reference sequence). This CDR3 is built from 15 residues. The CDR3 sequence: CASSEAGGQVNEQYF. Written as DNA, the CDR3 is TGTGCCAGCAGCGAAGCTGGGGGACAGGTCAACGAGCAGTACTTC.

The gene calls are TRBV20-1 and TRBJ1-5, with 9 bases aligning to TRBD1. Per the germline V gene, CDR1 is DFQATT and CDR2 is SNEGSKA (reference sequence). This CDR3 region has 15 residues. V dropped 2 bases and J dropped 6; count of bases not matched to a gene: 8. The CDR3 region has the DNA TGCAGTGCTAGACGATTGGGACAGGGAGCTCAGCCCCAGCATTTT. Protein product: CSARRLGQGAQPQHF.

The chain joins TRBV28 to TRBJ1-1, with no clear D. The germline V and J ends were trimmed by 8 bases and 6 bases, with 16 bases remaining between them. This CDR3 has 13 residues. Germline values: CDR1 MDHEN, CDR2 SYDVKM. CDR3 loop: CASVKDRYAEAFF. Here the CDR3 DNA reads TGTGCCAGCGTCAAGGACCGCTACGCTGAAGCTTTCTTT.

Details on this clonotype: A read error may account for a junction end that differs from germline. This sequence joins TRBV6-6 and TRBJ2-5; the D gene could be TRBD1 or TRBD2 (5 bases each). Matching the DNA end better, TRBJ2-7 makes the J call doubtful. Germline V gene sequence: CDR1 MNHNY, CDR2 SVGAGI (reference sequence). The CDR3 spans 13 residues. CDR3 DNA: TGTACCAGCAGGCCCGTTGGGGGCTACGAGCAGTACTTC. This codes for CTSRPVGGYEQYF.

About this clonotype: The junction does not match germline at one end; this may be a read error. The chain carries TRBV19 and TRBJ2-3; either TRBD1 or TRBD2 may supply D (5 bases each). CDR3 size: 14 residues. Germline V gene sequence: CDR1 LNHDA, CDR2 SQIVND (reference sequence). The CDR3 here is CASSIGASTDTRYF. The CDR3 bases are TGTGCCAGTAGTATCGGGGCGAGCACAGATACGCGGTATTTT.

The chain links TRBV12-3 or TRBV12-4 to TRBJ2-5; a weak D match, TRBD2 (6 bases). Trimming removed 5 bases from V and 9 bases from J, with 19 bases in between. CDR3 size: 14 residues. The CDR3 DNA follows: TGTGCCAGCAGTCCTCGGGACTGGCTTGCGGCCCAGTACTTC. Protein: CASSPRDWLAAQYF.

V and J are TRBV20-1 and TRBJ2-1; no clear D gene. The CDR3 runs to 10 residues. Between the trimmed V and J ends, which lost 6 bases and 10 bases, there was a span of 10 bases. In germline, CDR1 is DFQATT, CDR2 SNEGSKA (reference sequence). The CDR3: CSATSGEQFF. In nucleotides, the CDR3 is TGCAGTGCAACGAGTGGAGAGCAGTTCTTC.

This clonotype was detected a few times. The rearrangement uses TRBV7-9 and TRBJ1-2; TRBD1 matches at 10 bases. There are 15 residues in the CDR3. The V gene's germline CDR1 is SEHNR and CDR2 FQNEAQ (reference sequence). The V gene end was trimmed by 5 bases and the J gene end by 6 bases; junction bases not matched to a gene: 9. CDR3 nucleotide sequence: TGTGCCAGCAGCCTAGGGACAGGGGTTTTGGATGGCTACACCTTC. Translated: CASSLGTGVLDGYTF.

The chain is built from TRBV20-1 and TRBJ2-5; D not certain. This CDR3 has 11 amino acids. V was shortened by 6 bases and J by 5 bases, with 10 bases between the two germline ends. Germline V gene sequence: CDR1 DFQATT, CDR2 SNEGSKA (reference sequence). The CDR3 coding sequence is TGCAGTGCCCAAGTGGCGGAGACCCAGTACTTC. As protein: CSAQVAETQYF.

This clonotype was detected only a few times. The genes are TRBV5-1 and TRBJ2-4, with a tentative D call TRBD1 (6 bases). The DNA end favors TRBJ2-7, so the J call may be wrong. The CDR3 covers 14 residues. The germline gives CDR1 SGHRS, CDR2 YFSETQ. The CDR3 sequence is CASSLDSGVDEQYF. The CDR3 coding sequence is TGCGCCAGCAGCTTGGATTCAGGGGTCGACGAGCAGTACTTC.

The CDR3 nucleotides read TGTGCCAGCAGCGCGGGACTAGCCAGCGACTACGAGCAGTACTTC. Amino acids: CASSAGLASDYEQYF. The chain combines TRBV9 with TRBJ2-7; 9 bases are shared with TRBD2. The germline gives CDR1 SGDLS, CDR2 YYNGEE. V trimming: 3 bases; J trimming: 3 bases; junction bases outside the gene matches: 7. This CDR3 has 15 residues.

This clonotype has only a few counts. The chain joins TRBV7-9 to TRBJ1-2, with D possibly being TRBD1 (5 bases). V was pared by 6 bases and J by 8 bases, with 16 bases between. This CDR3 is 13 amino acids long. CDR1 and CDR2 (germline): SEHNR, FQNEAQ (reference sequence). The CDR3 sequence: CASRPAGSGGYTF. CDR3 in DNA: TGTGCCAGCAGGCCAGCAGGGTCCGGCGGCTACACCTTC. Full variable domain (missing parts from reference TRBV7-9 and TRBJ1-2): DTGVSQNPRHKITKRGQNVTFRCDPISEHNRLYWYRQTLGQGPEFLTYFQNEAQLEKSRLLSDRFSAERPKGSFSTLEIQRTEQGDSAMYLCASRPAGSGGYTFGSGTRLTVV.

J is TRBJ2-3 and V is TRBV14, with D perhaps TRBD2 (5 bases). Germline V gene sequence: CDR1 SGHDN, CDR2 FVKESK. This CDR3 has 14 amino acids. The germline V and J ends were trimmed by 4 bases and 9 bases, with 17 bases remaining between them. The CDR3 loop is CASSPTRAGGTQYF. DNA for the CDR3: TGTGCCAGCAGCCCTACTAGGGCAGGTGGGACGCAGTATTTT.

In DNA, the CDR3 is TGCGCCAGCAGCTTGGCCCCAGGTCAGCCCCAGCATTTT. Its translation is CASSLAPGQPQHF. This chain uses TRBV5-1 with TRBJ1-5, with D unclear. The CDR3 is 13 amino acids. Trimming removed 0 bases at V and 6 bases at J, with 7 bases between. Per the germline V gene, CDR1 is SGHRS and CDR2 is YFSETQ. The complete variable domain, with remaining parts taken from reference TRBV5-1 and TRBJ1-5, reads KAGVTQTPRYLIKTRGQQVTLSCSPISGHRSVSWYQQTPGQGLQFLFEYFSETQRNKGNFPGRFSGRQFSNSRSEMNVSTLELGDSALYLCASSLAPGQPQHFGDGTRLSIL.

This clonotype was seen a handful of times. The CDR3 loop is CSAPTGGSSYNEQFF. The CDR3, as DNA: TGCAGTGCTCCAACAGGGGGCAGCTCCTACAATGAGCAGTTCTTC. The chain couples TRBV20-1 to TRBJ2-1; 9 bases map to TRBD1. The CDR3 is made up of 15 amino acids. With 5 bases clipped from V and 0 bases from J, the junction kept 5 bases outside the gene matches. CDR1 and CDR2 (germline): DFQATT, SNEGSKA (reference sequence).

This chain joins TRBV3-1 and TRBJ2-1; TRBD2 matches at 7 bases. The germline gives CDR1 LGHDT, CDR2 YNNKEL (reference sequence). V was pared by 1 base and J by 2 bases, with 8 bases of the junction left unmatched. The CDR3 consists of 17 residues. The CDR3 DNA reads as TGTGCCAGCAGCCAAGGAGCTCTAGCGGCTACCTACAATGAGCAGTTCTTC. Protein sequence: CASSQGALAATYNEQFF.